This TCR beta chain was sequenced in a study of blood T cell repertoires in COVID-19. Study overall: Sample material is recorded as cDNA or gDNA derived from T cells, B-cell-depleted T cells, or PBMCs.

This CDR3 comprises 14 residues. V gave up 1 base and J gave up 3 bases, with 11 bases separating them. Germline V gives CDR1 SGDLS, CDR2 YYNGEE. Profiling relied on immunoSEQ multiplex PCR, and the TCRdb table lists in-frame clones only, not all of them. The sample yields about 45,000 clones, 88% seen once. The origin of this receptor is a human donor in a cohort sampled during active COVID-19. Source material: peripheral blood. The V gene is TRBV9, the J gene TRBJ2-7; D remains unclear. The CDR3 bases are TGTGCCAGCAGCGTAACCAGCTCGGGCTACGAGCAGTACTTC. Amino acids: CASSVTSSGYEQYF.